Here is one T cell receptor beta chain with its context. Trimming took off 1 base at V and 4 bases at J, with 7 bases between the two ends. This CDR3 contains 13 residues. Per germline, CDR1 SGHAT and CDR2 FQDESV (reference sequence). These data come from a study of control samples from healthy donors and cancer patients. Data came from immunoSEQ multiplex PCR; TCRdb stores just in-frame clones and leaves some out. The data contain 150,000 to 200,000 clones, around 90% of them singletons. The sequence came from a woman aged 45 to 65 in good health. Sequences were obtained from blood. The V call is TRBV11-1, the J call TRBJ1-2; no firm D call. The CDR3 DNA reads TGTGCCAGCAGCTTAGACAGTGGCTATGGCTACACCTTC. It translates to CASSLDSGYGYTF. The full variable domain, rest sourced from reference TRBV11-1 and TRBJ1-2, is EAEVAQSPRYKITEKSQAVAFWCDPISGHATLYWYRQILGQGPELLVQFQDESVVDDSQLPKDRFSAERLKGVDSTLKIQPAELGDSAMYLCASSLDSGYGYTFGSGTRLTVV.